The 11 T cell receptor beta chains below were found in one sample sequenced in a study of Graves' ophthalmopathy and Graves' hyperthyroidism (dated by TCRdb to about 2018). TCRdb lists the instrument as Illumina HiSeq 2000. For repertoire sequencing, TCR beta CDR3 regions were amplified from RNA transcripts. HTBI primers and the Qiagen OneStep RT-PCR kit were used in a first-round RT-PCR, which was followed by a second-round multiplex PCR, size selection and purification. TCRdb's own reprocessing of the public reads used fastp at Q25 and MiXCR and kept productive beta chains. Each CDR3 protein appears once, grouped with its most common genes and DNA. Recorded for this sample are hundreds of thousands of distinct CDR3 sequences; over 20% of them occurred a single time. Together, the top ten hold roughly 3% of the sample. The sample taken for sequencing was peripheral blood. The receptors originated from a woman between 18 and 29 years old with stable Graves' hyperthyroidism. Donor details come from another sample of the same person, matched by shared clones.

This clonotype was seen ten or more times. The rearrangement joins TRBV6-1 to TRBJ2-2; 10 bases map to TRBD2. The V gene's germline CDR1 is MNHNS and CDR2 SASEGT. V shed 6 bases and J 5 bases; nucleotides not matched to a gene: 6. The CDR3 runs 15 residues. CDR3 bases: TGTGCCAGCAGCCTACTGACTAGCGGGACCGGGGAGCTGTTTTTT. This sequence encodes CASSLLTSGTGELFF.

This clonotype was counted many times. The chain combines TRBV12-3 or TRBV12-4 with TRBJ1-1; D is ambiguous. The length of the CDR3 is 13 residues. The germline V and J ends were trimmed by 2 bases and 2 bases, with 6 bases remaining between them. The CDR3 DNA follows: TGTGCCAGCAGTTTATGGAGCAACACTGAAGCTTTCTTT. It codes for CASSLWSNTEAFF.

The table lists this clonotype with many counts. The chain recombines TRBV4-1 with TRBJ2-7; 11 nucleotides align to TRBD2. The CDR3 is 17 amino acids. CDR1 and CDR2 (germline): MGHRA, YSYEKL. V dropped 3 bases and J dropped 0; count of bases not matched to a gene: 7. CDR3 region: CASSHGGLADSSYEQYF. Written as DNA, the CDR3 is TGCGCCAGCAGCCACGGGGGACTAGCGGATTCCTCCTACGAGCAGTACTTC.

Regarding this clonotype: This may be a read error, as it is one base from a much larger clone. The chain combines TRBV2 with TRBJ2-7; no clear D gene. Germline CDR1 is SNHLY and CDR2 is FYNNEI. The CDR3 loop spans 15 amino acids. V was cut by 7 bases and J by 2 bases, with 18 bases left in between. CDR3 amino acids: CASIRRVGYAYEQYF. The CDR3 bases are TGTGCCAGCATCCGCCGGGTAGGGTATGCCTACGAGCAGTACTTC.

This clonotype came up many times. The gene calls are TRBV15 and TRBJ1-5; the D is unclear. V dropped 0 bases and J dropped 4 bases, with 10 bases sitting between them. This CDR3 region has 15 residues. From germline, CDR1 is LNHNV and CDR2 YYDKDF (reference sequence). This CDR3 is CATSRDGKGNQPQHF. For the CDR3, the DNA is TGTGCCACCAGCAGAGATGGGAAAGGGAATCAGCCCCAGCATTTT.

This clonotype was counted ten times or more. The chain is built from TRBV27 and TRBJ2-5; D is ambiguous. The CDR3 sequence is 14 residues long. The V end lost 6 bases, the J end lost 0 bases, and 11 bases lay between the germline ends. CDR1 is MNHEY and CDR2 is SMNVEV in the germline V gene (reference sequence). The CDR3 spells CASSPGRYQETQYF. CDR3 coding DNA: TGTGCCAGCAGCCCCGGTCGGTACCAAGAGACCCAGTACTTC.

This clonotype was seen repeatedly, ten times or more. The chain uses TRBV20-1 and TRBJ2-6, with D uncertain. Looked up from germline, CDR1 is DFQATT and CDR2 is SNEGSKA (reference sequence). V dropped 3 bases and J dropped 1 base, with 16 bases sitting between them. This CDR3 has 17 amino acids. The CDR3 DNA reads TGCAGTGCTAGTGTTCCCTATTGGGGATCTGGGGCCAACGTCCTGACTTTC. It codes for CSASVPYWGSGANVLTF.

This clonotype was seen at least ten times. The chain has TRBV6-1 and TRBJ2-6, with D hard to call. The CDR3 has 15 residues. Germline V gene data show CDR1 as MNHNS and CDR2 as SASEGT. The ends were cut back, 4 bases at V and 0 bases at J, with 7 bases in the middle. CDR3: CASSARISGANVLTF. CDR3 in DNA: TGTGCCAGCAGTGCGCGGATCTCTGGGGCCAACGTCCTGACTTTC.

This clonotype appeared many times. The gene calls are TRBV11-2 and TRBJ1-1; D not certain. Trimming left V 1 base short and J 3 bases short, with 18 bases between. This CDR3 region has 17 residues. Germline V gene sequence: CDR1 SGHAT, CDR2 FQNNGV. This chain's CDR3 is CASSLGQLGKEDTEAFF. The CDR3 DNA reads TGTGCCAGCAGCTTAGGACAACTGGGGAAGGAGGACACTGAAGCTTTCTTT.

J is TRBJ1-1 and V is TRBV5-6; maybe TRBD1 (6 bases). Germline V CDR1 and CDR2: SGHDT, YYEEEE. The CDR3 is 15 amino acids. V shed 2 bases and J shed 3 bases, with 14 bases lying between them. The DNA of the CDR3 is TGTGCCAGCAGCTTTTTACAGGGTGTCGACACTGAAGCTTTCTTT. This sequence encodes CASSFLQGVDTEAFF.

The V call is TRBV6-2 or TRBV6-3, the J call TRBJ2-5; 7 bases fit TRBD2. CDR1 and CDR2 (germline): MNHEY, SVGEGT. The V gene end was trimmed by 7 bases and the J gene end by 0 bases; junction bases not matched to a gene: 5. The CDR3 extends over 14 amino acids. The CDR3 region is CASNLGLNQETQYF. CDR3 bases: TGTGCCAGCAATTTGGGACTAAACCAAGAGACCCAGTACTTC.